This T cell receptor (beta chain) was observed in a study of T cells in Graves' hyperthyroidism and ophthalmopathy. Study in general: Once the initial diagnosis was made, peripheral blood was obtained before any treatment.

The patients, who ranged from 18 to 65 in age, presented with newly diagnosed hyperthyroidism lasting under 2 months. The J segment lost 5 bases and the V segment lost 3 bases, leaving 13 bases of the junction unmatched. CDR1 KGHDR and CDR2 SFDVKD come from the germline V gene. The CDR3 consists of 20 residues. RNA transcripts provided the source from which TCR beta CDR3 regions were amplified. Initially, a first-round RT-PCR of the TCR CDR3 employed the HTBI primer set. MiXCR, applied by TCRdb to the multiplex PCR reads, yields one record per CDR3 protein. The sample consists of hundreds of thousands of distinct CDR3 sequences, more than 30% of them appearing once. The table lists this clonotype with many counts.

The sequenced material came from blood. The source of this sequence is a young man with Graves' hyperthyroidism. V and J are TRBV24-1 and TRBJ2-2, with 14 bases identical to TRBD2. CDR3 region: CATSDPGLAGGTSGTGELFF. For the CDR3, the DNA is TGTGCCACCAGTGATCCTGGACTAGCGGGAGGAACCTCGGGAACCGGGGAGCTGTTTTTT.